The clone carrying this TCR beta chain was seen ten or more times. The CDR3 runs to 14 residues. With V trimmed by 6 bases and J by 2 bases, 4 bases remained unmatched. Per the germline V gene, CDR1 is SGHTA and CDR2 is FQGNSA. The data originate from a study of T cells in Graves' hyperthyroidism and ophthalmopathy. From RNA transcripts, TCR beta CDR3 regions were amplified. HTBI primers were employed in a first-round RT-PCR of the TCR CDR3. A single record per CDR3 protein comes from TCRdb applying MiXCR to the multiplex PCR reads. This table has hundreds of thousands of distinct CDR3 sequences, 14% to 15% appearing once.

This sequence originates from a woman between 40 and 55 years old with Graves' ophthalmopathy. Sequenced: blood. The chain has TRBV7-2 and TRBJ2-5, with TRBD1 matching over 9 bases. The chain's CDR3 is CASSFDRGQETQYF. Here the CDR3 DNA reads TGTGCCAGCAGTTTCGACAGGGGGCAAGAGACCCAGTACTTC.